Presented here are 13 T cell receptor beta chains from one specimen sequenced in a study of cytomegalovirus exposure and HLA in healthy donors. The PCR used 60 Vbeta and 13 Jbeta primers. Libraries were prepared by immunoSEQ multiplex PCR; TCRdb keeps only in-frame clonotypes and omits some of them. The data contain tens of thousands of clones, over 75% of them singletons. Material for sequencing was PBMCs. All receptors come from a male donor in good health and CMV-seronegative.

By sample fraction, this clone is medium-sized (0.01 to 0.1%). CDR3 DNA sequence: TGTGCCAGCAGTGAAACACCTAGCGGGGGCGATGAGCAGTTCTTC. Translated: CASSETPSGGDEQFF. The chain joins TRBV6-1 to TRBJ2-1; 10 nucleotides match TRBD2. Per the germline V gene, CDR1 is MNHNS and CDR2 is SASEGT. V lost 2 bases, J lost 8 bases, and 6 bases stayed unmatched. The CDR3 runs to 15 residues.

This chain uses TRBV7-6 with TRBJ2-3; TRBD1 matches 9 bases. V lost 5 bases, J lost 4 bases, and 10 bases stayed unmatched. The CDR3 has 16 amino acids. Germline V gene sequence: CDR1 SGHVS, CDR2 FNYEAQ. The CDR3 region has the DNA TGTGCCAGCAGCCAGGGATGGGACAGGGTCGCAGATACGCAGTATTTT. Amino acids: CASSQGWDRVADTQYF.

This clone has a handful of counts. The genes are TRBV18 and TRBJ1-5, with 7 bases lining up with TRBD1. Germline V gene sequence: CDR1 KGHSH, CDR2 LQKENI. CDR3 size: 14 residues. Trimming removed 0 bases from V and 4 bases from J; junction bases left unmatched: 0. The CDR3 is CASSPPTGNQPQHF. In DNA, the CDR3 is TGTGCCAGCTCACCACCGACAGGGAATCAGCCCCAGCATTTT.

This sequence joins TRBV10-3 and TRBJ1-1, with 9 bases that match TRBD1. The ends lost 4 bases at V and 1 base at J; junction bases unmatched: 10. The CDR3 loop spans 17 amino acids. Germline values: CDR1 ENHRY, CDR2 SYGVKD. CDR3 DNA sequence: TGTGCCATCAGTGTTATCCGTCCGGGACAGGGGAACACTGAAGCTTTCTTT. It is translated as CAISVIRPGQGNTEAFF.

This clone was picked up one time. This rearrangement joins TRBV7-2 to TRBJ1-2; the match to TRBD1 covers 10 bases. The CDR3 runs 14 residues. In germline, CDR1 is SGHTA, CDR2 FQGNSA. With V trimmed by 6 bases and J by 8 bases, 9 bases remained unmatched. The CDR3 DNA sequence: TGTGCCAGCAGTTCCCGACAGGGGGCTGGGGGCTACACCTTC. It specifies CASSSRQGAGGYTF.

The chain links TRBV19 to TRBJ1-2; D unresolved. The CDR3 contains 13 residues. Trimming left V 1 base short and J 6 bases short, with 9 bases between. The germline CDR1 and CDR2 sequences are LNHDA and SQIVND (reference sequence). This CDR3 reads CASSIGLADGYTF. CDR3 coding DNA: TGTGCCAGTAGTATAGGCTTGGCGGATGGCTACACCTTC.

This clone was observed once. The genes are TRBV6-9 and TRBJ2-4, with 12 bases that match TRBD1. Germline V lookup: CDR1 MNHGY, CDR2 SVAAGI. The CDR3 extends over 17 amino acids. Trimming cost V 6 bases and J 2 bases; bases outside gene matches: 8. The CDR3 region is CASSTGTGGNTKNIQYF. As DNA, the CDR3 is TGTGCCAGCAGCACCGGGACAGGGGGCAACACCAAAAACATTCAGTACTTC.

The chain couples TRBV10-3 to TRBJ2-5; perhaps TRBD1 as D (6 bases). The DNA end favors TRBJ2-7, so the J call may be wrong. Germline V gene lookup returns CDR1 ENHRY and CDR2 SYGVKD. The CDR3 is made up of 14 amino acids. This CDR3 reads CATRTAKGVYEQYF. Here the CDR3 DNA reads TGTGCCACTAGGACAGCTAAAGGGGTCTACGAGCAGTACTTC.

J is TRBJ2-5 and V is TRBV5-4; the match to TRBD2 covers 9 bases. Germline trimming cut 2 bases from V and 5 bases from J; bases unmatched to any gene: 4. This CDR3 has 14 residues. Germline CDR1 reads SGHNT; CDR2 reads YYREEE (reference sequence). CDR3 nucleotide sequence: TGTGCCAGCAGCTTCCGCGGGGGGGCGGAGACCCAGTACTTC. This codes for CASSFRGGAETQYF.

Only a few counts were recorded for this clone. The CDR3, as DNA: TGTGCCAGCAGCCCGGGACACCCGAAGTTCTTC. This codes for CASSPGHPKFF. The gene calls are TRBV11-2 and TRBJ2-1, with TRBD1 as a possible D gene (6 bases). Germline CDR1 SGHAT, CDR2 FQNNGV. Trimming shortened V by 5 bases and J by 14 bases, and 13 bases separated the two germline ends. This CDR3 contains 11 residues.

This clone appeared once. The chain is built from TRBV9 and TRBJ2-1; maybe TRBD1 (5 bases). The CDR3 is made up of 14 amino acids. Between the trimmed V and J ends, which lost 0 bases and 5 bases, there was a span of 9 bases. Germline lookup yields CDR1 SGDLS and CDR2 YYNGEE. For the CDR3, the DNA is TGTGCCAGCAGCGTAGTGGGGCCGAACAATGAGCAGTTCTTC. Its protein product is CASSVVGPNNEQFF.

This chain connects TRBV10-3 to TRBJ1-5, with D hard to call. Trimming removed 2 bases from V and 4 bases from J, with 6 bases in between. Germline V CDR1 and CDR2: ENHRY, SYGVKD. This CDR3 contains 13 residues. The CDR3 region is CAISEDLNQPQHF. CDR3 nucleotide sequence: TGTGCCATCAGTGAGGACTTAAATCAGCCCCAGCATTTT.

A note on this clone: The sample holds other DNA sequences that translate to the same CDR3. The CDR3 region has the DNA TGTGCTAGTAGTCCAGGGGGCGACTATGGCTACACCTTC. It codes for CASSPGGDYGYTF. The V gene is TRBV12-5, the J gene TRBJ1-2; TRBD1 aligns across 8 bases. In germline, CDR1 is LGHNT, CDR2 FRNRAP. There are 13 residues in the CDR3. Unmatched junction bases numbered 5, after V lost 8 bases and J lost 3 bases.